The TCR beta chain described here comes from a study of blood T cell repertoires in COVID-19 (dated by TCRdb to 2020 to 2022). For the wider study: Collaborator samples came from the United States, Italy and Spain and covered acute and convalescent phases of COVID-19. Subjects who had been exposed to COVID-19, were actively infected with it, or had recovered from it provided the deeply sampled blood TCRbeta repertoires that made up the dataset. The repertoires were released in a freely available public database intended as a resource for research on the immune response to SARS-CoV-2. Sample metadata almost always included a de-identified subject ID, COVID-19 status, age in years and sex. Samples came from the ongoing ImmuneRACE study (first 160 participants) plus 1,254 subjects from 6 global collaborators. The prospective study material was composed of cDNA or gDNA derived from T cells, B-cell-depleted T cells, or PBMCs. Where available, HLA class I and class II types were taken from metadata supplied by the sample provider and were not determined by assay-based typing.

General conclusions and limits of the study: The quantity of clinical and demographic metadata differed by source and by participant and was supplied without curation.

CDR1 is given as KGHSH and CDR2 as LQKENI, both from the germline V gene. The CDR3 goes from the cysteine to the phenylalanine over 15 residues. Only the CDR3 region is kept as DNA, spanning 45 bases read in frame from base 1. The V end loses 8 bases and the J end loses 5 bases, and a stretch of 18 bases separates them. TCRbeta CDR3 regions were amplified from genomic DNA using the immunoSEQ Assay, a bias-controlled multiplex PCR. As for the authors' bioinformatics: Nucleated cell counts per sample were estimated from amplification of reference gene primers within the assay. Sequence reads were collapsed and filtered to measure the absolute abundance of every unique TCRbeta CDR3 rearrangement. For each sample, productive Simpson clonality was calculated as the square root of Simpson's diversity index across productive rearrangements. This is the immuneACCESS table as TCRdb keeps it, with only in-frame sequences that have V and J called. A part of the clones is gone; compared with another copy, unresolved V genes explain less than half, and the rest is unexplained. For V, J and clone size, that table is used; D and trimming come from the DNA. This sample holds 90,000 to 100,000 clones; about 85% were observed only once. The ten largest clones capture around an eighth of the sample.

About this clone: What this receptor recognizes is not known. One base away there is no much larger clone; base qualities are not given.

The collaborating institutions used their own protocols to collect whole blood in K2EDTA tubes. For TCRbeta analysis, collaborator samples were shipped as frozen whole blood, as isolated PBMCs, or as DNA extracted from either sample type. Sequences were obtained from peripheral blood. This sequence originates from a human donor in a cohort sampled during active COVID-19. This chain joins TRBV18 to TRBJ2-2; a weak D assignment points to TRBD1 (6 bases agree). The nucleotide sequence reads TGTGCCAGCCGTCCGGTTCAGGGGTCTACCGGGGAGCTGTTTTTT. Its coded protein is CASRPVQGSTGELFF.